Shown below are 5 T cell receptor beta chains from a single sample sequenced in a study of T cell changes during pregnancy in multiple sclerosis. Repertoires were generated with immunoSEQ multiplex PCR, while TCRdb's copy carries only in-frame clones and drops some. The sample lists some 99,000 clones, 80% to 95% seen once, with 0.99% in the top ten. Sequenced material: peripheral blood, taken after pregnancy. The receptors were sampled from a female donor with multiple sclerosis, enrolled in a pregnancy study.

The chain employs TRBV11-3 and TRBJ2-1, with D possibly TRBD1 on 6 matching bases. The CDR3 extends over 13 amino acids. CDR1 and CDR2 (germline): SGHNT, YENEEA. V lost 5 bases to trimming and J lost 3 bases, with 8 bases between them. This CDR3 reads CASSPDSYNEQFF. Written as DNA, the CDR3 is TGTGCCAGCAGCCCGGACAGCTACAATGAGCAGTTCTTC.

The gene calls are TRBV19 and TRBJ2-1; 7 bases are a match to TRBD2. V shed 6 bases, J shed 2 bases, and the junction held 7 bases outside the gene matches. There are 15 residues in the CDR3. From germline, CDR1 is LNHDA and CDR2 SQIVND (reference sequence). Here the CDR3 DNA reads TGTGCCAGTAGCCGGACTAGATGGCCCTACAATGAGCAGTTCTTC. Its protein product is CASSRTRWPYNEQFF.

The chain carries TRBV7-6 and TRBJ2-1; 12 positions agree with TRBD2. Looked up from germline, CDR1 is SGHVS and CDR2 is FNYEAQ. Germline trimming cut 5 bases from V and 1 base from J; bases unmatched to any gene: 3. The CDR3 loop spans 16 amino acids. CDR3 sequence reads: CASSPGLAGSYNEQFF. The CDR3 DNA reads as TGTGCCAGCAGCCCCGGACTAGCGGGATCCTACAATGAGCAGTTCTTC.

This chain links TRBV6-1 with TRBJ1-3; 9 bases agree with TRBD1. There are 15 residues in the CDR3. Looked up from germline, CDR1 is MNHNS and CDR2 is SASEGT. J gave up 6 bases and V 3 bases, and 6 bases lay outside the gene matches. CDR3 amino acids: CASSDTQGALNTIYF. In DNA form, the CDR3 reads TGTGCCAGCAGTGATACACAGGGGGCTTTAAACACCATATATTTT.

This chain joins TRBV29-1 and TRBJ1-4, with 9 bases aligning to TRBD1. The V gene end was trimmed by 6 bases and the J gene end by 7 bases; junction bases not matched to a gene: 6. Germline V gives CDR1 SQVTM, CDR2 ANQGSEA. The CDR3 loop spans 13 amino acids. The CDR3 here is CSVGTGYGEKLFF. The CDR3 DNA follows: TGCAGCGTCGGGACAGGGTATGGTGAAAAACTGTTTTTT. Full variable domain (rest looked up from reference TRBV29-1 and TRBJ1-4): SAVISQKPSRDICQRGTSLTIQCQVDSQVTMMFWYRQQPGQSLTLIATANQGSEATYESGFVIDKFPISRPNLTFSTLTVSNMSPEDSSIYLCSVGTGYGEKLFFGSGTQLSVL.